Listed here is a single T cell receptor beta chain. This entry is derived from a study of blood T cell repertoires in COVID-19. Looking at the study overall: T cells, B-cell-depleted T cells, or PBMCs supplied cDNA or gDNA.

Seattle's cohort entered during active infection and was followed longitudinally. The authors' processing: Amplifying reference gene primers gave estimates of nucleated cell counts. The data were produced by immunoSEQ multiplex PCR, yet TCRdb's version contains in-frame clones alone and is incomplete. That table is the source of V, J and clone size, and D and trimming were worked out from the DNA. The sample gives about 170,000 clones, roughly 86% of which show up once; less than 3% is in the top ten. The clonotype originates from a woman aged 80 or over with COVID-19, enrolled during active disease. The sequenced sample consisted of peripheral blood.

CDR3 DNA: TGTGCCAGCAGCTTACGGGGGGCGGGACAGGGTTATGGCTACACCTTC. Protein: CASSLRGAGQGYGYTF. V gene TRBV7-2 combines with J gene TRBJ1-2; TRBD1 matches 9 bases. This CDR3 contains 16 residues. J lost 5 bases, V lost 2 bases, and 9 bases had no gene match. CDR1 and CDR2 (germline): SGHTA, FQGNSA. Complete variable domain (other parts from reference TRBV7-2 and TRBJ1-2): GAGVSQSPSNKVTEKGKDVELRCDPISGHTALYWYRQSLGQGLEFLIYFQGNSAPDKSGLPSDRFSAERTGGSVSTLTIQRTQQEDSAVYLCASSLRGAGQGYGYTFGSGTRLTVV.